The 3 T cell receptor beta chains listed next were all sequenced from one sample in a study of OX40 agonist ivuxolimab in advanced cancers. This table comes from immunoSEQ multiplex PCR, and its TCRdb copy is limited to in-frame clones, with some not included. Counted here are approximately 26,000 clones, roughly 88% occurring once; the ten biggest clones make up approximately 49%. Sequences were derived from CD4+ or CD8+ T cells sorted from blood, sampled in a trial of the OX40 agonist ivuxolimab. These receptors came from an adult with an advanced solid tumor such as melanoma, head and neck, liver or kidney cancer.

This chain links TRBV4-3 with TRBJ2-7, with 7 bases that match TRBD1. Germline V gene sequence: CDR1 LGHNA, CDR2 YSLEER. The CDR3 sequence is 15 residues long. The junction had 5 bases not matched to a gene; V was cut back by 0 bases and J by 3 bases. CDR3 protein: CASSQDRAGGYEQYF. In DNA, the CDR3 is TGCGCCAGCAGCCAAGATAGGGCAGGGGGCTACGAGCAGTACTTC.

The rearrangement links TRBV5-4 to TRBJ1-4; 9 nucleotides line up with TRBD1. Trimming took 2 bases from V and 7 from J; bases not matched to a gene: 0. The CDR3 is 13 residues long. Germline CDR1 and CDR2: SGHNT and YYREEE (reference sequence). The CDR3: CASSLQGAEKLFF. In DNA, the CDR3 is TGTGCCAGCAGCTTACAGGGGGCTGAAAAACTGTTTTTT. The full variable domain, rest sourced from reference TRBV5-4 and TRBJ1-4, is ETGVTQSPTHLIKTRGQQVTLRCSSQSGHNTVSWYQQALGQGPQFIFQYYREEENGRGNFPPRFSGLQFPNYSSELNVNALELDDSALYLCASSLQGAEKLFFGSGTQLSVL.

V usage is TRBV6-1 and J usage is TRBJ2-7; tentative D call: TRBD1 (6 bases). Germline V gene lookup returns CDR1 MNHNS and CDR2 SASEGT. The CDR3 loop spans 15 amino acids. V dropped 4 bases and J dropped 5 bases, with 18 bases sitting between them. The CDR3 coding sequence is TGTGCCAGCAGTGCCCAACAGGGAGCCCTCCACGAGCAGTACTTC. Amino acid sequence: CASSAQQGALHEQYF.